The clone carrying this T cell receptor (beta chain) turned up a few times. The CDR3 runs 14 residues. J gave up 5 bases and V 4 bases, and 6 bases lay outside the gene matches. Germline V lookup: CDR1 SQVTM, CDR2 ANQGSEA. The sample belongs to a study of memory CD4+ T cells and cytomegalovirus serostatus. The sort gate was single viable CD3+CD4+CD8-CD45RO+ cells for memory CD4+ T cells. Assay: immunoSEQ multiplex PCR; the TCRdb copy retains only in-frame clones and omits some. The data hold 50,000 to 65,000 clones, with about 68% observed a single time. The J gene is TRBJ2-5, the V gene TRBV29-1; TRBD2 aligns across 11 bases. The sequence came from an adult in good health and CMV-seropositive. Sequenced material: memory CD4+ T cells from blood. This CDR3 reads CSVVLSSGRETQYF. CDR3 DNA: TGCAGCGTTGTTCTGTCTAGCGGGAGGGAGACCCAGTACTTC.